A selection of T cell receptor beta chains follows, all from one sample in a study of shared clonotypes between healthy human individuals. Libraries were prepared by immunoSEQ multiplex PCR; TCRdb keeps only in-frame clonotypes and omits some of them. The data show about 2.4 million clones, 80% to 95% seen once. The sample was naive CD4+ T cells from PBMCs. These receptors were obtained from a man aged 18 to 29 in good health. Some clones in this sample may be carry-over from other donors' samples. Both conserved end residues are part of each CDR3. The order of the fields is clone size, D gene, V gene, J gene, CDR3 DNA, CDR3 protein. The D gene is left open where the match is weak. Only part of the rows carry a size: once, few, many, or a class if the clone is expanded.

clone size: -; D gene: -; V gene: TRBV5-5; J gene: TRBJ1-4; CDR3 DNA: TGTGCCAGCGGGGGCAGACCTAATGAAAAACTGTTTTTT; CDR3 protein: CASGGRPNEKLFF
clone size: -; D gene: TRBD2; V gene: TRBV19; J gene: TRBJ2-3; CDR3 DNA: TGTGCCAGCGTAGCGGGAGGGGGCGCAGATACGCAGTATTTT; CDR3 protein: CASVAGGGADTQYF
clone size: once; D gene: -; V gene: TRBV5-4; J gene: TRBJ2-6; CDR3 DNA: TGTGCCAGCAGCTTGGGCGGCTCTGGGGCCAACGTCCTGACTTTC; CDR3 protein: CASSLGGSGANVLTF
clone size: once; D gene: -; V gene: TRBV29-1; J gene: TRBJ1-4; CDR3 DNA: TGCAGCGCTGGTATGGGAGCTAATGAAAAACTGTTTTTT; CDR3 protein: CSAGMGANEKLFF
clone size: -; D gene: -; V gene: TRBV19; J gene: TRBJ2-1; CDR3 DNA: TGTGCCAGTACTCCCACAGAAGGTCGGGACAAGAACTACAATGAGCAGTTCTTC; CDR3 protein: CASTPTEGRDKNYNEQFF
clone size: -; D gene: -; V gene: TRBV7-9; J gene: TRBJ2-7; CDR3 DNA: TGTGCCAGCAGCTTAGAGGGTGCGGGCGGTTACGAGCAGTACTTC; CDR3 protein: CASSLEGAGGYEQYF
clone size: -; D gene: -; V gene: TRBV5-1; J gene: TRBJ2-2; CDR3 DNA: TGCGCCAGCAGCCCTTTTGGGGGATCGGGAACCACCGGGGAGCTGTTTTTT; CDR3 protein: CASSPFGGSGTTGELFF
clone size: once; D gene: TRBD1; V gene: TRBV27; J gene: TRBJ1-2; CDR3 DNA: TGTGCCAGCAGTTTAAGCGGACCGGGACAGAACACCTTC; CDR3 protein: CASSLSGPGQNTF
clone size: -; D gene: TRBD2; V gene: TRBV28; J gene: TRBJ2-5; CDR3 DNA: TGTGCCAGCAGTTTGGCGGGAGCCCAAGAGACCCAGTACTTC; CDR3 protein: CASSLAGAQETQYF
clone size: -; D gene: TRBD1; V gene: TRBV29-1; J gene: TRBJ2-4; CDR3 DNA: TGCAGCGTTGGCGTAAGCGCACAGGGGATAGGAAACATTCAGTACTTC; CDR3 protein: CSVGVSAQGIGNIQYF
clone size: once; D gene: -; V gene: TRBV18; J gene: TRBJ1-3; CDR3 DNA: TGTGCCAGCTCACCACGTAACCGGGACGGCGGAAACACCATATATTTT; CDR3 protein: CASSPRNRDGGNTIYF
clone size: -; D gene: TRBD2; V gene: TRBV6-5; J gene: TRBJ2-7; CDR3 DNA: TGTGCCAGCAGTTACGGGCTAGCGGGAGTTAACGAGCAGTACTTC; CDR3 protein: CASSYGLAGVNEQYF
clone size: -; D gene: TRBD2; V gene: TRBV7-8; J gene: TRBJ2-7; CDR3 DNA: TGTGCCAGCAGCTTAGCCAGAGTGGTGGGCGGGAGTGTCGAGCAGTACTTC; CDR3 protein: CASSLARVVGGSVEQYF
clone size: -; D gene: -; V gene: TRBV19; J gene: TRBJ2-4; CDR3 DNA: TGTGCCACCCGGGAGCTAGCCAAAAACATTCAGTACTTC; CDR3 protein: CATRELAKNIQYF
clone size: once; D gene: -; V gene: TRBV4-2; J gene: TRBJ2-5; CDR3 DNA: TGTGCCAGCAGCCAAGATAACCAGCGGCAAGAGACCCAGTACTTC; CDR3 protein: CASSQDNQRQETQYF
clone size: -; D gene: TRBD1; V gene: TRBV5-1; J gene: TRBJ2-1; CDR3 DNA: TGCGCCAGCAGCTGGGGACAGGCCCGGGACAATGAGCAGTTCTTC; CDR3 protein: CASSWGQARDNEQFF
clone size: -; D gene: TRBD1; V gene: TRBV5-4; J gene: TRBJ2-5; CDR3 DNA: TGTGCCAGCAGCCGCGGGACAGGGCAAGAGACCCAGTACTTC; CDR3 protein: CASSRGTGQETQYF
clone size: -; D gene: -; V gene: TRBV28; J gene: TRBJ2-7; CDR3 DNA: TGTGCCAGCAGCCCAGCGAACAGGGTGGGTCCCTACGAGCAGTACTTC; CDR3 protein: CASSPANRVGPYEQYF
clone size: -; D gene: -; V gene: TRBV11-1; J gene: TRBJ2-7; CDR3 DNA: TGTGCCAGCAGCCCCAACAGGGACTTATACGAGCAGTACTTC; CDR3 protein: CASSPNRDLYEQYF
clone size: -; D gene: -; V gene: TRBV6-6; J gene: TRBJ1-2; CDR3 DNA: TGTGCCAGCAGTTACGGGGCAGGGAAGGAATATGGCTACACCTTC; CDR3 protein: CASSYGAGKEYGYTF
clone size: -; D gene: TRBD1; V gene: TRBV7-6; J gene: TRBJ1-5; CDR3 DNA: TGTGCCAGCAGCTCCGGACAGGGATTCAGCAATCAGCCCCAGCATTTT; CDR3 protein: CASSSGQGFSNQPQHF
clone size: -; D gene: -; V gene: TRBV5-4; J gene: TRBJ1-2; CDR3 DNA: TGTGCCAGCAGCCCCAGGGGAGGGGATAACTATGGCTACACCTTC; CDR3 protein: CASSPRGGDNYGYTF
clone size: -; D gene: TRBD2; V gene: TRBV28; J gene: TRBJ2-3; CDR3 DNA: TGTGCCAGCAGTTTAGTGACTAGCGGCCCAGATACGCAGTATTTT; CDR3 protein: CASSLVTSGPDTQYF
clone size: once; D gene: TRBD2; V gene: TRBV6-5; J gene: TRBJ2-1; CDR3 DNA: TGTGCCAGCAGTTCTCCCCGCCGAGGGAGGGCGGGGGAGCAGTTCTTC; CDR3 protein: CASSSPRRGRAGEQFF
clone size: -; D gene: TRBD1; V gene: TRBV30; J gene: TRBJ2-7; CDR3 DNA: TGTGCCTGGGGTCGCGGGGGACAGGGCGAGCAGTACTTC; CDR3 protein: CAWGRGGQGEQYF
clone size: -; D gene: -; V gene: TRBV11-2; J gene: TRBJ2-7; CDR3 DNA: TGTGCCAGCAGCTTTAGCGGAGCGAGCGAGCAGTACTTC; CDR3 protein: CASSFSGASEQYF